Following are 8 T cell receptor beta chains from one sample sequenced in a study of PD-1 blockade in mismatch repair-deficient tumors. Sequencing was performed with immunoSEQ multiplex PCR; in TCRdb, only in-frame clones are kept and a portion is missing. Altogether some 48,000 clones are present, around three quarters being singletons, with the ten largest covering 2.5% to 4%. This material consisted of PBMCs, taken before pembrolizumab treatment. The source is an adult with mismatch repair-deficient cancer.

This chain connects TRBV5-4 to TRBJ2-1, with 11 bases aligning to TRBD1. The J segment lost 6 bases and the V segment lost 4 bases, leaving 6 bases of the junction unmatched. Germline CDR1 is SGHNT and CDR2 is YYREEE (reference sequence). The CDR3 runs to 15 residues. The CDR3 spells CASSVGQGGPNEQFF. The DNA of the CDR3 is TGTGCCAGCAGCGTGGGACAGGGGGGACCCAATGAGCAGTTCTTC.

This clone was observed a handful of times. V usage is TRBV30 and J usage is TRBJ2-5; D call uncertain. Trimming cost V 4 bases and J 2 bases, with 11 bases left between them. The CDR3 contains 13 residues. Germline V CDR1 and CDR2: GTSNPN, SVGIG (reference sequence). The CDR3 coding sequence is TGTGCCTGGAATCCTGCGAATCAAGAGACCCAGTACTTC. This codes for CAWNPANQETQYF. The full variable domain, its missing parts supplied by reference TRBV30 and TRBJ2-5, is SQTIHQWPATLVQPVGSPLSLECTVEGTSNPNLYWYRQAAGRGLQLLFYSVGIGQISSEVPQNLSASRPQDRQFILSSKKLLLSDSGFYLCAWNPANQETQYFGPGTRLLVL.

The J gene is TRBJ1-2, the V gene TRBV30, with 10 bases that match TRBD1. Germline CDR1 and CDR2: GTSNPN and SVGIG (reference sequence). Losses at the gene ends were 2 bases for V and 4 bases for J; bases not matched to a gene: 4. The CDR3 is 14 amino acids. CDR3: CAWSPGTGVYGYTF. The CDR3, as DNA: TGTGCCTGGAGTCCCGGGACAGGGGTCTATGGCTACACCTTC.

The chain joins TRBV5-1 to TRBJ2-1; 13 bases map to TRBD2. The CDR3 contains 16 residues. The V and J ends lost 4 bases and 3 bases, in that order; junction bases with no gene match: 4. The germline V gene encodes CDR1 SGHRS and CDR2 YFSETQ. CDR3 nucleotide sequence: TGCGCCAGCAGCCCACTAGCGGGAGGGGACTACAATGAGCAGTTCTTC. Its translation is CASSPLAGGDYNEQFF.

The rearrangement links TRBV6-1 to TRBJ2-5; 12 bases match TRBD2. Germline V gene lookup returns CDR1 MNHNS and CDR2 SASEGT. V trimming: 4 bases; J trimming: 2 bases; junction bases outside the gene matches: 5. The CDR3 covers 16 residues. The CDR3 region is CASSVRTSGMQETQYF. The CDR3 region has the DNA TGTGCCAGCAGTGTTCGGACTAGCGGGATGCAAGAGACCCAGTACTTC.

The chain recombines TRBV28 with TRBJ2-1, with 10 bases lining up with TRBD2. From germline, CDR1 is MDHEN and CDR2 SYDVKM. This CDR3 comprises 13 residues. Trimming removed 8 bases from V and 4 bases from J; junction bases left unmatched: 2. CDR3 bases: TGTGCCAGCGGACTAGCGGATTACAATGAGCAGTTCTTC. Its translation: CASGLADYNEQFF.

The V and J genes are TRBV27 and TRBJ1-1; D not certain. The ends were cut back, 5 bases at V and 0 bases at J, with 13 bases in the middle. Germline CDR1 reads MNHEY; CDR2 reads SMNVEV (reference sequence). CDR3 size: 15 residues. CDR3 amino acids: CASSLQAGVNTEAFF. The DNA of the CDR3 is TGTGCCAGCAGTCTCCAGGCAGGAGTGAACACTGAAGCTTTCTTT.

The chain employs TRBV7-2 and TRBJ2-7; 7 nucleotides line up with TRBD1. The CDR3 spans 12 residues. Trimming cost V 3 bases and J 5 bases; bases outside gene matches: 1. The germline CDR1 and CDR2 sequences are SGHTA and FQGNSA. The CDR3 reads CASSFTGDEQYF. In DNA, the CDR3 is TGTGCCAGCAGCTTTACAGGGGACGAGCAGTACTTC.